The 20 T cell receptor beta chains in this list originate from one sample, sequenced in a study of shared clonotypes between healthy human individuals. Generated by immunoSEQ multiplex PCR, the TCRdb table keeps only in-frame clones and is missing some. The table lists around 2.3 million clones, around 95% of them singletons, with 0.13% in the top ten. The sequenced material came from naive CD4+ T cells sorted from blood. Indicated subset: CD45RA+ positively selected. These receptors came from a man aged 18 to 35 in good health.

V is TRBV15 and J is TRBJ2-5; tentatively, D is TRBD2 (5 bases). The CDR3 consists of 15 residues. Germline CDR1 LNHNV, CDR2 YYDKDF (reference sequence). V gave up 3 bases and J gave up 5 bases, with 16 bases separating them. The CDR3, as DNA: TGTGCCACCAGCAGTCCGGGGATAGGGTGGGAGACCCAGTACTTC. Translation gives CATSSPGIGWETQYF. Based on the CDR3 plus reference TRBV15 and TRBJ2-5, the full variable domain is DAMVIQNPRYQVTQFGKPVTLSCSQTLNHNVMYWYQQKSSQAPKLLFHYYDKDFNNEADTPDNFQSRRPNTSFCFLDIRSPGLGDTAMYLCATSSPGIGWETQYFGPGTRLLVL.

The chain joins TRBV19 to TRBJ2-3; TRBD1 aligns across 10 bases. Losses at the gene ends were 7 bases for V and 3 bases for J; bases not matched to a gene: 4. Germline V lookup: CDR1 LNHDA, CDR2 SQIVND (reference sequence). The CDR3 consists of 14 residues. For the CDR3, the DNA is TGTGCCAGTAAGACAGGGGGCTGGACAGATACGCAGTATTTT. This translates into CASKTGGWTDTQYF.

This chain joins TRBV6-5 and TRBJ1-1, with 9 bases lining up with TRBD1. Trimming cost V 6 bases and J 5 bases; bases outside gene matches: 10. Germline values: CDR1 MNHEY, CDR2 SVGAGI. The CDR3 has 15 residues. CDR3 protein: CASSTYGQGRTEAFF. The CDR3 nucleotides read TGTGCCAGCAGCACCTACGGACAGGGGAGAACTGAAGCTTTCTTT.

This clone showed up just once. This chain joins TRBV5-4 and TRBJ2-7; 7 bases match TRBD1. Germline assignment: CDR1 SGHNT and CDR2 YYREEE (reference sequence). This CDR3 has 15 amino acids. The V segment lost 4 bases and the J segment 4 bases; nucleotides outside the gene matches: 11. The CDR3: CASSPKGARVYEQYF. For the CDR3, the DNA is TGTGCCAGCAGCCCCAAGGGGGCGCGGGTATACGAGCAGTACTTC. Complete variable domain (other parts from reference TRBV5-4 and TRBJ2-7): ETGVTQSPTHLIKTRGQQVTLRCSSQSGHNTVSWYQQALGQGPQFIFQYYREEENGRGNFPPRFSGLQFPNYSSELNVNALELDDSALYLCASSPKGARVYEQYFGPGTRLTVT.

The V gene is TRBV10-2, the J gene TRBJ2-3, with a possible D match to TRBD2 (6 bases). CDR1 and CDR2 from the germline V gene are WSHSY and SAAADI. The CDR3 spans 13 residues. The ends were cut back, 4 bases at V and 7 bases at J, with 12 bases in the middle. The CDR3 sequence is CASSAGTGNTQYF. The CDR3 nucleotides are TGCGCCAGCAGTGCTGGGACTGGAAATACGCAGTATTTT.

This clone showed up just once. For the CDR3, the DNA is TGTGCCAGCAGCGCCGGGACAGCTCGACTTTACGAGCAGTACTTC. Translating it yields CASSAGTARLYEQYF. The V call is TRBV9, the J call TRBJ2-7; 7 positions agree with TRBD1. CDR3 length: 15 residues. J gave up 4 bases and V 3 bases, and 10 bases lay outside the gene matches. Germline assignment: CDR1 SGDLS and CDR2 YYNGEE.

A single count supports this clone. Different DNA sequences within this sample yield the same CDR3. The chain couples TRBV27 to TRBJ1-1; no clear D gene. The ends were cut back, 3 bases at V and 1 base at J, with 6 bases in the middle. CDR3 size: 13 residues. Germline CDR1 MNHEY, CDR2 SMNVEV (reference sequence). The CDR3 coding sequence is TGTGCCAGCAGTTTGAGGGCGAACACTGAAGCTTTCTTT. Translating it yields CASSLRANTEAFF.

This clone has just one count. The J gene is TRBJ1-6, the V gene TRBV11-2; 8 bases align to TRBD1. The CDR3 covers 16 residues. V dropped 5 bases and J dropped 10; count of bases not matched to a gene: 13. Germline V gene sequence: CDR1 SGHAT, CDR2 FQNNGV. CDR3 protein: CASSLGPGGGRSPLHF. In DNA form, the CDR3 reads TGTGCCAGCAGCCTCGGGCCAGGGGGCGGTAGGTCACCCCTCCACTTT.

This chain joins TRBV19 and TRBJ1-2; a possible D gene is TRBD1 (5 bases). Trimming took off 7 bases at V and 4 bases at J, with 16 bases between the two ends. The CDR3 has 14 residues. Germline V CDR1 and CDR2: LNHDA, SQIVND (reference sequence). The CDR3 nucleotides are TGTGCCAGTAAGCCCGGGACCCCTAGCTATGGCTACACCTTC. It yields the protein CASKPGTPSYGYTF.

The gene calls are TRBV4-3 and TRBJ2-5, with D hard to call. The length of the CDR3 is 14 residues. V lost 1 base and J lost 0, with 6 bases in between. The germline V gene encodes CDR1 LGHNA and CDR2 YSLEER. CDR3 sequence: CASSQGRYQETQYF. In nucleotides, the CDR3 is TGCGCCAGCAGCCAAGGCAGGTACCAAGAGACCCAGTACTTC.

CDR3 sequence (DNA): TGCGCCAGCAGCATCTTCCGACAGGACGTCTATGGCTACACCTTC. It translates to CASSIFRQDVYGYTF. The rearrangement joins TRBV5-1 to TRBJ1-2; D possibly corresponds to TRBD1 (6 bases). The CDR3 totals 15 residues. V was cut by 4 bases and J by 4 bases, with 17 bases left in between. CDR1 is SGHRS and CDR2 is YFSETQ in the germline V gene. Full variable domain (rest looked up from reference TRBV5-1 and TRBJ1-2): KAGVTQTPRYLIKTRGQQVTLSCSPISGHRSVSWYQQTPGQGLQFLFEYFSETQRNKGNFPGRFSGRQFSNSRSEMNVSTLELGDSALYLCASSIFRQDVYGYTFGSGTRLTVV.

This sequence joins TRBV29-1 and TRBJ2-1, with unresolved D. This CDR3 has 14 residues. Germline V gives CDR1 SQVTM, CDR2 ANQGSEA. V lost 3 bases, J lost 6 bases, and 15 bases lay in between. CDR3 amino acids: CSVESTEFINEQFF. For the CDR3, the DNA is TGCAGCGTTGAGAGTACTGAATTTATCAATGAGCAGTTCTTC.

The chain links TRBV7-3 to TRBJ2-5, with a weak D call TRBD2 (5 bases). The V gene's germline CDR1 is SGHTA and CDR2 FQGTGA. V was pared by 5 bases and J by 5 bases, with 15 bases between. The CDR3 is 14 amino acids. CDR3 coding DNA: TGTGCCAGCAGCCCCCGCCCGGGCGGGGAGACCCAGTACTTC. Translated, it gives CASSPRPGGETQYF.

This chain uses TRBV5-1 with TRBJ2-6, with TRBD1 matching over 7 bases. Losses at the gene ends were 4 bases for V and 0 bases for J; bases not matched to a gene: 4. There are 16 residues in the CDR3. Germline V lookup: CDR1 SGHRS, CDR2 YFSETQ. The CDR3 region is CASSPAGGSGANVLTF. In nucleotides, the CDR3 is TGCGCCAGCAGCCCGGCAGGGGGCTCTGGGGCCAACGTCCTGACTTTC. The entire variable domain, with the rest obtained from reference TRBV5-1 and TRBJ2-6, is as follows: KAGVTQTPRYLIKTRGQQVTLSCSPISGHRSVSWYQQTPGQGLQFLFEYFSETQRNKGNFPGRFSGRQFSNSRSEMNVSTLELGDSALYLCASSPAGGSGANVLTFGAGSRLTVL.

This chain connects TRBV4-3 to TRBJ1-5; D perhaps matches TRBD1 (6 bases). Trimming removed 1 base from V and 4 bases from J, with 8 bases in between. Per the germline V gene, CDR1 is LGHNA and CDR2 is YSLEER. The CDR3 totals 14 residues. CDR3 amino acids: CASSQGTANQPQHF. In DNA form, the CDR3 reads TGCGCCAGCAGCCAAGGGACAGCTAATCAGCCCCAGCATTTT.

CDR3 sequence: CASSQTDRVAGELFF. CDR3 DNA: TGCGCCAGCAGCCAAACGGACAGGGTTGCCGGGGAGCTGTTTTTT. V is TRBV4-1 and J is TRBJ2-2, with 8 bases lining up with TRBD1. Trimming took 2 bases from V and 6 from J; bases not matched to a gene: 5. CDR1 and CDR2 (germline): MGHRA, YSYEKL. CDR3 length: 15 residues.

The CDR3 spells CAWRANNNQPQHF. The CDR3 coding sequence is TGTGCCTGGAGGGCGAACAACAATCAGCCCCAGCATTTT. The chain recombines TRBV30 with TRBJ1-5; D not certain. CDR3 length equals 13 residues. CDR1 is GTSNPN and CDR2 is SVGIG in the germline V gene (reference sequence). The V and J ends lost 3 bases and 3 bases respectively, with 9 bases between them.

The chain combines TRBV28 with TRBJ2-3, with 7 bases matching TRBD2. J gave up 1 base and V 7 bases, and 17 bases lay outside the gene matches. There are 18 residues in the CDR3. CDR1 is MDHEN, CDR2 SYDVKM, per germline. CDR3 nucleotides: TGTGCCAGCACCCAAGCGGGAATTGGGGGGGTAGGCACAGATACGCAGTATTTT. The encoded protein is CASTQAGIGGVGTDTQYF.

This chain connects TRBV2 to TRBJ2-5, with D unclear. Between the trimmed V and J ends, which lost 6 bases and 7 bases, there was a span of 9 bases. The CDR3 is 11 residues long. The germline CDR1 and CDR2 sequences are SNHLY and FYNNEI. CDR3 DNA sequence: TGTGCCAGCAGATCAACCGGGACCCAGTACTTC. Translated, it gives CASRSTGTQYF.

The chain has TRBV6-1 and TRBJ1-2, with D unresolved. The V end lost 2 bases, the J end lost 3 bases, and 13 bases lay between the germline ends. CDR3 length: 15 residues. Per the germline V gene, CDR1 is MNHNS and CDR2 is SASEGT. The CDR3 bases are TGTGCCAGCAGTGAACCTTCACCCTCCTACTATGGCTACACCTTC. Its translation: CASSEPSPSYYGYTF.